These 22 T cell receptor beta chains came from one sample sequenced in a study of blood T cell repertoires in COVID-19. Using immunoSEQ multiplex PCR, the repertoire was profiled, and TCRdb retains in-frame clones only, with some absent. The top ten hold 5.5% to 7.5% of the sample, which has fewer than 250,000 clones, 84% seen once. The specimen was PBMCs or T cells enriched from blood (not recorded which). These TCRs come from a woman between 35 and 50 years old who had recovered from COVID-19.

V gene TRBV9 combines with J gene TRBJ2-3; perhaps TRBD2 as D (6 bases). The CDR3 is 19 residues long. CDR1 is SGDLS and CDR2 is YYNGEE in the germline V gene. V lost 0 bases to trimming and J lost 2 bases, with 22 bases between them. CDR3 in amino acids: CASSVATAGRTQYTDTQYF. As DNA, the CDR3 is TGTGCCAGCAGCGTAGCTACTGCGGGGAGGACTCAGTACACAGATACGCAGTATTTT.

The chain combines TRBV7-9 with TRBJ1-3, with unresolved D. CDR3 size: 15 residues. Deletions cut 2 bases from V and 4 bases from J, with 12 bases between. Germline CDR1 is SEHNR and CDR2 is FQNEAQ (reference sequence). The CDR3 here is CASSLPRRLGNTIYF. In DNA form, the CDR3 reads TGTGCCAGCAGCTTACCGAGGAGGTTAGGAAACACCATATATTTT.

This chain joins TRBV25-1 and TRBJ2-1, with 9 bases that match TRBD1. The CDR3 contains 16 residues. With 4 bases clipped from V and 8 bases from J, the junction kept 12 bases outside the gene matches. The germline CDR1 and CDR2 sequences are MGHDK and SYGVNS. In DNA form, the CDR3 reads TGTGCCAGCAGTGGTAATCCCGGGACAGGGTTGCATGAGCAGTTCTTC. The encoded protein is CASSGNPGTGLHEQFF.

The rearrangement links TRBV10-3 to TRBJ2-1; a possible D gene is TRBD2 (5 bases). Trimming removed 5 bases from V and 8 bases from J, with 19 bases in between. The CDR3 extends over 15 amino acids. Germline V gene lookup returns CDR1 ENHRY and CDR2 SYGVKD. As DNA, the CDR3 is TGTGCCATCAGTTACGGGGTGGGGAGTGGCGATGAGCAGTTCTTC. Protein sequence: CAISYGVGSGDEQFF.

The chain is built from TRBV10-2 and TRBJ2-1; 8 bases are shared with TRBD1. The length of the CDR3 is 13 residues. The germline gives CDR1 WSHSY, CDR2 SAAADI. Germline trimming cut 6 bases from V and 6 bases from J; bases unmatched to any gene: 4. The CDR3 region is CASRRTGSNEQFF. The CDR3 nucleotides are TGCGCCAGCAGAAGGACAGGGTCCAATGAGCAGTTCTTC.

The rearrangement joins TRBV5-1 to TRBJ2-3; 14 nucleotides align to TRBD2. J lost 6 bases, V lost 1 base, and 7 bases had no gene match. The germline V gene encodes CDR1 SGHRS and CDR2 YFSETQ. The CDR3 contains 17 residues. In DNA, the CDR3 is TGCGCCAGCAGCTTGACGACTAGCGGGAGGGCCAGGGATACGCAGTATTTT. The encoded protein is CASSLTTSGRARDTQYF.

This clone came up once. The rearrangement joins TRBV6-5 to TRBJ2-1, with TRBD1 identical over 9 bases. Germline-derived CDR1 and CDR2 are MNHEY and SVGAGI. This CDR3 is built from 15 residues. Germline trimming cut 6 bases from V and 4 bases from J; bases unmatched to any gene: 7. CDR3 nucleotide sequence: TGTGCCAGCAGAACCGGGACAGGGAGGTACAATGAGCAGTTCTTC. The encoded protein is CASRTGTGRYNEQFF.

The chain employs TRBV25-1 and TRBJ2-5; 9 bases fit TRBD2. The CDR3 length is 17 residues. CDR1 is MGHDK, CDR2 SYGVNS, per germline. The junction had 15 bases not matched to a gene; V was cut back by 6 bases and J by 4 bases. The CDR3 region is CASSAPGTSFALETQYF. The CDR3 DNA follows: TGTGCCAGCAGCGCGCCCGGGACTAGCTTTGCCCTAGAGACCCAGTACTTC.

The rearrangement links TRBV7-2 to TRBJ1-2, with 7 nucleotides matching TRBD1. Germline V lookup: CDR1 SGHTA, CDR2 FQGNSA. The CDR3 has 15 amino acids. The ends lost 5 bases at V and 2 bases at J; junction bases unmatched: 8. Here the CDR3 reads CASSALNRGNYGYTF. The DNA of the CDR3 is TGTGCCAGCAGCGCACTTAACAGGGGAAACTATGGCTACACCTTC.

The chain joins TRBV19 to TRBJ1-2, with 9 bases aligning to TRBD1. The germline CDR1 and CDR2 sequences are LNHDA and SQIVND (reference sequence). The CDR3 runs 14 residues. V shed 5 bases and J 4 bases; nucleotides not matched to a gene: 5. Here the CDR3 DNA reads TGTGCCAGTAGTGGACAGGGGAAAATCTATGGCTACACCTTC. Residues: CASSGQGKIYGYTF. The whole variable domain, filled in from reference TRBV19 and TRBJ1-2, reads DGGITQSPKYLFRKEGQNVTLSCEQNLNHDAMYWYRQDPGQGLRLIYYSQIVNDFQKGDIAEGYSVSREKKESFPLTVTSAQKNPTAFYLCASSGQGKIYGYTFGSGTRLTVV.

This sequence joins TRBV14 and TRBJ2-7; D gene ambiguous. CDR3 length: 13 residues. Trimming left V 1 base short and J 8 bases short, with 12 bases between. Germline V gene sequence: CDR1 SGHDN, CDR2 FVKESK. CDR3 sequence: CASSQGSSWKQYF. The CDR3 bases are TGTGCCAGCAGCCAAGGGTCTAGTTGGAAGCAGTACTTC. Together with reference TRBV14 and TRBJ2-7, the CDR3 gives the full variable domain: EAGVTQFPSHSVIEKGQTVTLRCDPISGHDNLYWYRRVMGKEIKFLLHFVKESKQDESGMPNNRFLAERTGGTYSTLKVQPAELEDSGVYFCASSQGSSWKQYFGPGTRLTVT.

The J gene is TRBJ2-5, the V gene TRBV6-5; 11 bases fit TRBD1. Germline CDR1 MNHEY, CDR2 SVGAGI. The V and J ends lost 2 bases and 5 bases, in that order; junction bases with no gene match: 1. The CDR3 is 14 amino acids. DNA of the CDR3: TGTGCCAGCAGTTACAGGGACAGGGGGGAGACCCAGTACTTC. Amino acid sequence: CASSYRDRGETQYF.

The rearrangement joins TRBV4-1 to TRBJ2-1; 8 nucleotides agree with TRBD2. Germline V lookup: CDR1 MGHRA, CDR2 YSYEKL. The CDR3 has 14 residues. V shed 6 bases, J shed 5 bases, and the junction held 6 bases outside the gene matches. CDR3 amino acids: CASRKRELDNEQFF. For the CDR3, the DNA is TGCGCCAGCAGGAAGCGGGAGCTTGACAATGAGCAGTTCTTC.

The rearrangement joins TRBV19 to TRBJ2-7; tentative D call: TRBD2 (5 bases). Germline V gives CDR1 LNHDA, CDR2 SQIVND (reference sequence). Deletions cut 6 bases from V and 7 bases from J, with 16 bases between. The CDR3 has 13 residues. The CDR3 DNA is TGTGCCAGTAGCCCTTCTCGGACGGGGGAGCAGTACGTC. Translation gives CASSPSRTGEQYV.

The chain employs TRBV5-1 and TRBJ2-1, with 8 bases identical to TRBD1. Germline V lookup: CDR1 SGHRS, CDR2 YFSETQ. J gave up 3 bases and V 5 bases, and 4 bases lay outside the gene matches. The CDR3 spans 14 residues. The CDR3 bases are TGCGCCAGCAGACCCGACAGGGGCTACAATGAGCAGTTCTTC. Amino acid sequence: CASRPDRGYNEQFF.

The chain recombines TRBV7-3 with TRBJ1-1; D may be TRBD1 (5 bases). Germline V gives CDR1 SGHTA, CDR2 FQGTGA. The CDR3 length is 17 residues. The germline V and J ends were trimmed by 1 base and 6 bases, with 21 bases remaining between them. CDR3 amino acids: CASSLSRSGGRFAEAFF. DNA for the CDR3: TGTGCCAGCAGCTTAAGTCGTTCTGGGGGGAGGTTCGCTGAAGCTTTCTTT.

The CDR3: CASGTVSNQPQHF. The CDR3 bases are TGTGCCAGCGGGACAGTTAGCAATCAGCCCCAGCATTTT. This chain connects TRBV19 to TRBJ1-5, with 7 bases fitting TRBD1. The V and J ends lost 9 bases and 0 bases, in that order; junction bases with no gene match: 2. The length of the CDR3 is 13 residues. Germline V gene data show CDR1 as LNHDA and CDR2 as SQIVND (reference sequence).

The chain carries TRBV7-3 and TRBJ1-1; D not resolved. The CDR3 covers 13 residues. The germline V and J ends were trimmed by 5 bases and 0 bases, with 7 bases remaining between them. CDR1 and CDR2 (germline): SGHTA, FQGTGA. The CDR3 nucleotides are TGTGCCAGCAGCCTACAGATGAACACTGAAGCTTTCTTT. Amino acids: CASSLQMNTEAFF. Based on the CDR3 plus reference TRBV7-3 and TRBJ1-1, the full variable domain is GAGVSQTPSNKVTEKGKYVELRCDPISGHTALYWYRQSLGQGPEFLIYFQGTGAADDSGLPNDRFFAVRPEGSVSTLKIQRTERGDSAVYLCASSLQMNTEAFFGQGTRLTVV.

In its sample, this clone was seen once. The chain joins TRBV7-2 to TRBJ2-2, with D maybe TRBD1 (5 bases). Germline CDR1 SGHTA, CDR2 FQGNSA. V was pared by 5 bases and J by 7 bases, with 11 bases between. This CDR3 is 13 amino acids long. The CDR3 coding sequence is TGTGCCAGCAGCGGGGCCAAGGGCGGGGAGCTGTTTTTT. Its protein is CASSGAKGGELFF.

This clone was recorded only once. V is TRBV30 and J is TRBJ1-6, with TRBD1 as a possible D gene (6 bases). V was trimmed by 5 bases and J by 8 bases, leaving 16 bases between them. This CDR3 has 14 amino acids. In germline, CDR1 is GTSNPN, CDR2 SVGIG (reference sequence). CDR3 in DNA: TGTGCCTGGGGGAGGGGGGGATCGGATTCACCCCTCCACTTT. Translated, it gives CAWGRGGSDSPLHF.

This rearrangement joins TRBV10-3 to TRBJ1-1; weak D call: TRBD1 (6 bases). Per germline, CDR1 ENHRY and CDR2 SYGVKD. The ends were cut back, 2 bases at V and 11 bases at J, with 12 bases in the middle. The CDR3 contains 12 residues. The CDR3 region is CAISETGGRAFF. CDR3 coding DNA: TGTGCCATCAGTGAGACGGGGGGGCGGGCTTTCTTT.

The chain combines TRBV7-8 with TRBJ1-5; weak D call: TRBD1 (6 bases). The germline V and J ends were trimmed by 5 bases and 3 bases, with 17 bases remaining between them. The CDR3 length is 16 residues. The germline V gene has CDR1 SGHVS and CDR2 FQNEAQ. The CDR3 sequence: CASSLDRSGLNQPQHF. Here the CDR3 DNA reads TGTGCCAGCAGCCTTGACAGGTCCGGACTCAATCAGCCCCAGCATTTT.